This T cell receptor beta chain emerged from a study of cytomegalovirus exposure and HLA in healthy donors. Looked up from germline, CDR1 is LNHDA and CDR2 is SQIVND (reference sequence). The CDR3 runs 13 residues. The germline V and J ends were trimmed by 5 bases and 6 bases, with 11 bases remaining between them. General study points: As a later analysis revealed, the rate of TCR association differed by HLA locus, with DRB1 most and HLA-C fewest. Some V segments, including TRBV6-2 and TRBV6-3, were excluded as indistinguishable.

PCR involved 60 Vbeta and 13 Jbeta primers. Profiling relied on immunoSEQ multiplex PCR, and the TCRdb table lists in-frame clones only, not all of them. Among fewer than 130,000 clones listed, about 73% were seen once. About this clone: The target antigen is unknown.

This receptor was identified in a woman between 25 and 40 years old in good health and CMV-seronegative. Sample: PBMCs. The chain combines TRBV19 with TRBJ2-1, with D possibly matching TRBD1 (5 bases). The CDR3 nucleotides are TGTGCCAGTAGTCCGGACAACCTCAATGAGCAGTTCTTC. It specifies CASSPDNLNEQFF.